The 20 T cell receptor beta chains below were found in one sample sequenced in a study of molecular identifiers for immune sequencing clone quantification. TCRdb independently ran MiXCR on the PCR reads; one entry per CDR3 protein. Of about 40,000 distinct CDR3 sequences listed, under 20% are singletons. Sequences were obtained from naive CD8+ T cells from blood, with Jurkat cell RNA spiked in. Subset denoted: FACS-sorted CD8+CD4-CCR7+CD45RA+ naive T cells. The receptors stem from a human donor in good health. Some libraries in this study had Jurkat cell RNA spiked in.

On this clonotype: A single base separates this from a much larger clone, so it may be a read error. The genes are TRBV24-1 and TRBJ1-2; unclear D gene. The CDR3 consists of 14 residues. Germline V gives CDR1 KGHDR, CDR2 SFDVKD. The ends were cut back, 0 bases at V and 8 bases at J, with 12 bases in the middle. The CDR3 protein is CATSDLQFRGGYTF. The DNA of the CDR3 is TGTGCCACCAGTGATTTGCAATTCAGAGGCGGCTACACCTTC.

This clonotype has ten or more counts. The junction and the germline gene differ at one end; a read error may be behind it. The chain has TRBV7-2 and TRBJ2-7; 9 nucleotides match TRBD2. The CDR3 has 13 amino acids. Germline lookup yields CDR1 SGHTA and CDR2 FQGNSA. The CDR3 here is CASSLAGYLEQYF. The CDR3 region has the DNA TGTGCCAGCAGCCTAGCGGGGTACCTGGAGCAGTACTTC. Full variable domain (remainder filled in from reference TRBV7-2 and TRBJ2-7): GAGVSQSPSNKVTEKGKDVELRCDPISGHTALYWYRQSLGQGLEFLIYFQGNSAPDKSGLPSDRFSAERTGGSVSTLTIQRTQQEDSAVYLCASSLAGYLEQYFGPGTRLTVT.

As to this clonotype: This may come from a read error, since a much larger clone is one base off. The J gene is TRBJ2-7, the V gene TRBV5-1; 7 positions match TRBD2. CDR3 size: 13 residues. Looked up from germline, CDR1 is SGHRS and CDR2 is YFSETQ. This CDR3 reads CAGSPDGRVEQYF. DNA for the CDR3: TGCGCCGGCAGCCCGGATGGGAGGGTCGAGCAGTACTTC.

This clonotype was detected ten times or more. V and J are TRBV10-3 and TRBJ2-1; 8 nucleotides agree with TRBD2. The CDR3 contains 13 residues. The V gene end was trimmed by 7 bases and the J gene end by 6 bases; junction bases not matched to a gene: 5. Per the germline V gene, CDR1 is ENHRY and CDR2 is SYGVKD. Here the CDR3 DNA reads TGTGCCATCACCCCGGGGGGGGCCAATGAGCAGTTCTTC. Its protein product is CAITPGGANEQFF.

The sample holds many counts of this clonotype. The junction differs from germline at one of its ends, possibly a read error. This sequence joins TRBV29-1 and TRBJ2-3, with D possibly being TRBD1 (5 bases). Germline V lookup: CDR1 SQVTM, CDR2 ANQGSEA. This CDR3 has 14 residues. CDR3: CSVEGHASTDTQYF. The CDR3 DNA is TGCAGCGTCGAAGGACACGCTAGCACAGATACGCAGTATTTT.

This clonotype showed up many times. V and J are TRBV15 and TRBJ2-1; no clear D. The CDR3 runs 13 residues. Germline assignment: CDR1 LNHNV and CDR2 YYDKDF (reference sequence). V was shortened by 3 bases and J by 4 bases, with 7 bases between the two germline ends. CDR3 bases: TGTGCCACCAGCAGTTTCTTTTACAATGAGCAGTTCTTC. This sequence encodes CATSSFFYNEQFF.

The chain has TRBV29-1 and TRBJ2-7; no definite D call. The V end was cut by 2 bases, the J end by 2 bases, with 13 bases between. CDR1 and CDR2 (germline): SQVTM, ANQGSEA. The CDR3 totals 14 residues. The CDR3: CSVESGRSPYEQYF. In DNA form, the CDR3 reads TGCAGCGTTGAATCCGGGCGGTCCCCCTACGAGCAGTACTTC.

This chain uses TRBV6-2 or TRBV6-3 with TRBJ2-1; D gene unclear. Germline CDR1 reads MNHEY; CDR2 reads SVGEGT. V dropped 2 bases and J dropped 2 bases, with 16 bases sitting between them. The CDR3 spans 17 residues. CDR3 sequence: CASSYDHGLATYNEQFF. The DNA of the CDR3 is TGTGCCAGCAGTTACGATCACGGCCTGGCGACCTACAATGAGCAGTTCTTC.

This sequence joins TRBV19 and TRBJ2-1, with 9 positions matching TRBD1. V trimming: 3 bases; J trimming: 7 bases; junction bases outside the gene matches: 7. CDR3 length: 15 amino acids. The germline V gene encodes CDR1 LNHDA and CDR2 SQIVND (reference sequence). CDR3 DNA sequence: TGTGCCAGTAGTATTCCGACAGGGGGAGGGAATGAGCAGTTCTTC. Amino acids: CASSIPTGGGNEQFF.

This clonotype was seen repeatedly, ten times or more. The CDR3 region is CASSYASGVATGELFF. CDR3 bases: TGTGCCAGCAGTTACGCGTCGGGAGTGGCCACCGGGGAGCTGTTTTTT. The V and J genes are TRBV6-2 or TRBV6-3 and TRBJ2-2; a weak D match, TRBD2 (6 bases). Deletions cut 2 bases from V and 4 bases from J, with 14 bases between. Looked up from germline, CDR1 is MNHEY and CDR2 is SVGEGT. The CDR3 contains 16 residues.

By its share, this clonotype is medium-sized. V gene TRBV4-3 combines with J gene TRBJ2-1, with TRBD2 identical over 8 bases. This CDR3 has 17 residues. Losses at the gene ends were 1 base for V and 8 bases for J; bases not matched to a gene: 13. Germline CDR1 reads LGHNA; CDR2 reads YSLEER. CDR3 loop: CASSQGPGGLAGDEQFF. The CDR3 DNA sequence: TGCGCCAGCAGCCAAGGCCCGGGCGGGCTAGCGGGCGATGAGCAGTTCTTC.

Turning to this clonotype: A much larger clone lies one base from this, so it may be a read error. V is TRBV6-2 or TRBV6-3 and J is TRBJ2-3; D is perhaps TRBD1 (6 bases). Per the germline V gene, CDR1 is MNHEY and CDR2 is SVGEGT. The CDR3 sequence is 16 residues long. CDR3 protein: CASSWDLSRDTVTQYF. The CDR3 nucleotides read TGTGCCAGCAGTTGGGATCTGTCCCGGGACACAGTTACGCAGTATTTT.

The table lists this clonotype with many counts. CDR3 region: CASSLGELVVWSDEQFF. For the CDR3, the DNA is TGCGCCAGCAGCTTGGGGGAACTAGTAGTCTGGTCCGATGAGCAGTTCTTC. V gene TRBV5-1 combines with J gene TRBJ2-1; the D gene is possibly TRBD2 (5 bases). The CDR3 loop spans 17 amino acids. Between the trimmed V and J ends, which lost 0 bases and 8 bases, there was a span of 21 bases. Per the germline V gene, CDR1 is SGHRS and CDR2 is YFSETQ.

This clonotype was counted at least ten times. The genes are TRBV7-2 and TRBJ2-7; tentatively, D is TRBD2 (5 bases). With 2 bases removed from V and 9 bases from J, the gap between germline ends came to 11 bases. From germline, CDR1 is SGHTA and CDR2 FQGNSA. CDR3 length: 12 amino acids. CDR3 DNA sequence: TGTGCCAGCAGCTTAAATGGGAGAGGGCAGTACTTC. Protein product: CASSLNGRGQYF.

This clonotype was counted at least ten times. Germline is not matched at one junction end, which may reflect a read error. The chain recombines TRBV6-6 with TRBJ2-7; TRBD2 matches 8 bases. Germline CDR1 and CDR2: MNHNY and SVGAGI (reference sequence). This CDR3 is built from 16 residues. CDR3 DNA sequence: TGTGCCAACAGTTACTCGAGGGCGGGAGGCTCCTACGAGCAGTACTTC. Its translation: CANSYSRAGGSYEQYF.

About this clonotype: A much larger clone sits a single nucleotide away, making a read error possible. The chain uses TRBV29-1 and TRBJ2-7, with D possibly TRBD2 on 5 matching bases. This CDR3 has 10 residues. Germline assignment: CDR1 SQVTM and CDR2 ANQGSEA. The CDR3 loop reads CSVGSDEQHF. In DNA form, the CDR3 reads TGCAGCGTTGGTAGCGACGAGCAGCACTTC.

This chain links TRBV6-5 with TRBJ2-1, with no clear D. The CDR3 spans 14 residues. The V and J ends lost 6 bases and 5 bases respectively, with 14 bases between them. Germline lookup yields CDR1 MNHEY and CDR2 SVGAGI. The CDR3 is CASSPQELNNEQFF. CDR3 sequence (DNA): TGTGCCAGCAGCCCCCAGGAGTTGAACAATGAGCAGTTCTTC.

As for this clonotype: The junction does not match germline at one end; this may be a read error. The rearrangement uses TRBV4-1 and TRBJ2-1; 9 bases agree with TRBD1. Germline values: CDR1 MGHRA, CDR2 YSYEKL. The CDR3 runs to 18 residues. The CDR3 DNA is TGCGTCAGCAGCCAAGATTCGTCCGGGACAGGGTTCTACAATGAGCAGTTCTTC. It specifies CVSSQDSSGTGFYNEQFF.

This clonotype was picked up many times. The chain combines TRBV5-1 with TRBJ1-2; D is ambiguous. The germline V gene has CDR1 SGHRS and CDR2 YFSETQ. The CDR3 is 13 residues long. V was shortened by 0 bases and J by 6 bases, with 9 bases between the two germline ends. The CDR3 reads CASSLAGLHGYTF. As DNA, the CDR3 is TGCGCCAGCAGCTTGGCCGGGTTGCATGGCTACACCTTC. Supplemented by reference TRBV5-1 and TRBJ1-2, the full variable domain reads KAGVTQTPRYLIKTRGQQVTLSCSPISGHRSVSWYQQTPGQGLQFLFEYFSETQRNKGNFPGRFSGRQFSNSRSEMNVSTLELGDSALYLCASSLAGLHGYTFGSGTRLTVV.

In this sample, this clonotype turned up many times. Written as DNA, the CDR3 is TGCGCCAGCAGCCAAGATCGAGGGCCAGATACGCAGTATTTT. Its translation is CASSQDRGPDTQYF. The chain combines TRBV4-1 with TRBJ2-3; D may be TRBD2 (5 bases). V dropped 0 bases and J dropped 4 bases, with 8 bases sitting between them. The CDR3 covers 14 residues. Per germline, CDR1 MGHRA and CDR2 YSYEKL.